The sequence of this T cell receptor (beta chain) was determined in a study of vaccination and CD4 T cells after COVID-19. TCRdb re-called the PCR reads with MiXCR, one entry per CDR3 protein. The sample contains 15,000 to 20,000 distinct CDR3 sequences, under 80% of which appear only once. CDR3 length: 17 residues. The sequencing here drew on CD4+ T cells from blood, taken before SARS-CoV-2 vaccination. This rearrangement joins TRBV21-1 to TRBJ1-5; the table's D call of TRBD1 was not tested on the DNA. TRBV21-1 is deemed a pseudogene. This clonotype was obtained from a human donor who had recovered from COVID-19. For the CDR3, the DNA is TGTGCCAGCAGGCTTCCCAGGGTCGGAGGAAGCAATCAGCCCCAGCATTTT. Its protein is CASRLPRVGGSNQPQHF.